These 25 T cell receptor beta chains were sequenced from one sample in a study of T cell responses to AZD1222 COVID-19 vaccine. Sequenced by immunoSEQ multiplex PCR; TCRdb stores in-frame clones only, minus some. This table holds about 120,000 clones, 92% found once. Sequences were derived from peripheral blood, sampled 28 days after the second AZD1222 dose. The receptor source for this set is an adult who received the AZD1222 COVID-19 vaccine.

The gene calls are TRBV10-3 and TRBJ2-1; 7 nucleotides align to TRBD2. The junction had 6 bases not matched to a gene; V was cut back by 4 bases and J by 3 bases. The germline CDR1 and CDR2 sequences are ENHRY and SYGVKD. The CDR3 extends over 15 amino acids. CDR3: CAISVGRVGYNEQFF. The CDR3 DNA reads TGTGCCATCAGTGTAGGGAGGGTGGGCTACAATGAGCAGTTCTTC.

As concerns this clone: Other DNA sequences from this sample encode an identical CDR3 as well. The chain carries TRBV7-2 and TRBJ2-1, with unresolved D. The CDR3 has 12 amino acids. Germline lookup yields CDR1 SGHTA and CDR2 FQGNSA. V lost 2 bases, J lost 10 bases, and 9 bases lay in between. As DNA, the CDR3 is TGTGCCAGCAGCTTAAACAGTGGCGAGCAGTTCTTC. Its protein is CASSLNSGEQFF.

The DNA of the CDR3 is TGTGCCAGCAGTTCTCCGGGGGGCGCGTATGGCTACACCTTC. Its protein product is CASSSPGGAYGYTF. This chain uses TRBV28 with TRBJ1-2, with D possibly TRBD1 on 6 matching bases. This CDR3 has 14 amino acids. Germline assignment: CDR1 MDHEN and CDR2 SYDVKM. Trimming removed 4 bases at V and 5 bases at J, with 14 bases between.

J is TRBJ1-1 and V is TRBV2; D is possibly TRBD1 (5 bases). In germline, CDR1 is SNHLY, CDR2 FYNNEI. V shed 3 bases and J shed 4 bases, with 12 bases lying between them. This CDR3 spans 14 amino acids. CDR3 region: CASSDKGVSTEAFF. CDR3 sequence (DNA): TGTGCCAGCAGTGATAAAGGGGTGAGCACTGAAGCTTTCTTT. The whole variable domain, filled in from reference TRBV2 and TRBJ1-1, reads EPEVTQTPSHQVTQMGQEVILRCVPISNHLYFYWYRQILGQKVEFLVSFYNNEISEKSEIFDDQFSVERPDGSNFTLKIRSTKLEDSAMYFCASSDKGVSTEAFFGQGTRLTVV.

The chain joins TRBV7-2 to TRBJ2-2; D is unresolved. The CDR3 has 16 residues. V was clipped by 2 bases and J by 3 bases, with 13 bases between them. Germline V lookup: CDR1 SGHTA, CDR2 FQGNSA. The CDR3, as DNA: TGTGCCAGCAGCTTATTTGCTAGATCAGACACCGGGGAGCTGTTTTTT. As protein: CASSLFARSDTGELFF.

This clone was recorded only once. The chain carries TRBV6-5 and TRBJ1-3, with D perhaps TRBD1 (6 bases). Trimming cost V 5 bases and J 0 bases, with 11 bases left between them. CDR1 is MNHEY and CDR2 is SVGAGI in the germline V gene. The CDR3 covers 15 residues. The CDR3 spells CASSQQGPSGNTIYF. The CDR3 nucleotides are TGTGCCAGCAGTCAACAGGGCCCCTCTGGAAACACCATATATTTT.

The V call is TRBV28, the J call TRBJ1-4; D is perhaps TRBD1 (6 bases). CDR1 is MDHEN and CDR2 is SYDVKM in the germline V gene. The V end lost 6 bases, the J end lost 8 bases, and 10 bases lay between the germline ends. The CDR3 totals 12 residues. In DNA, the CDR3 is TGTGCCAGCAGCCTCACAGGGGAAAAACTGTTTTTT. It codes for CASSLTGEKLFF.

This sequence joins TRBV6-6 and TRBJ2-7; D gene unclear. This CDR3 comprises 16 residues. Germline-derived CDR1 and CDR2 are MNHNY and SVGAGI (reference sequence). Trimming removed 3 bases from V and 0 bases from J, with 15 bases in between. The CDR3 spells CASSYTAASRSYEQYF. CDR3 in DNA: TGTGCCAGCAGTTATACGGCGGCTAGTCGCTCCTACGAGCAGTACTTC.

The gene calls are TRBV11-2 and TRBJ2-1; D tentatively fits TRBD1 or TRBD2 (5 bases each). The CDR3 is 16 amino acids. V was cut by 5 bases and J by 5 bases, with 19 bases left in between. Germline lookup yields CDR1 SGHAT and CDR2 FQNNGV. Here the CDR3 reads CASSPRGAGFNNEQFF. In DNA form, the CDR3 reads TGTGCCAGCAGCCCTCGAGGGGCAGGGTTTAACAATGAGCAGTTCTTC.

The rearrangement joins TRBV13 to TRBJ2-3; D is uncertain. This CDR3 is 14 amino acids long. V lost 0 bases to trimming and J lost 0 bases, with 4 bases between them. Germline-derived CDR1 and CDR2 are PRHDT and FYEKMQ (reference sequence). The CDR3 nucleotides are TGTGCCAGCAGCTTAGGGGGTAGCACAGATACGCAGTATTTT. Translating gives CASSLGGSTDTQYF.

The CDR3 protein is CASITGGDGANVLTF. Written as DNA, the CDR3 is TGTGCCAGCATTACGGGGGGCGACGGGGCCAACGTCCTGACTTTC. J is TRBJ2-6 and V is TRBV6-5, with D possibly being TRBD2 (7 bases). Germline CDR1 reads MNHEY; CDR2 reads SVGAGI. This CDR3 contains 15 residues. Trimming removed 7 bases from V and 4 bases from J, with 14 bases in between.

The chain employs TRBV5-8 and TRBJ2-7, with TRBD1 matching 9 bases. The germline V gene has CDR1 SGHTS and CDR2 YDEGEE. This CDR3 is built from 16 residues. The V segment lost 4 bases and the J segment 1 base; nucleotides outside the gene matches: 9. CDR3 protein: CASSGTGLGGSYEQYF. For the CDR3, the DNA is TGTGCCAGCAGCGGGACAGGGCTTGGGGGTTCCTACGAGCAGTACTTC.

The CDR3 sequence is CSASNPRTEYGYTF. For the CDR3, the DNA is TGCAGTGCTAGTAACCCTCGGACAGAGTATGGCTACACCTTC. The genes are TRBV20-1 and TRBJ1-2, with a possible D match to TRBD1 (6 bases). The CDR3 extends over 14 amino acids. Germline V CDR1 and CDR2: DFQATT, SNEGSKA (reference sequence). V lost 3 bases, J lost 5 bases, and 16 bases lay in between.

The chain joins TRBV5-1 to TRBJ1-1, with TRBD1 matching 10 bases. After removal of 1 base from V and 5 bases from J, the junction contained 8 bases not matched to a gene. The CDR3 extends over 16 amino acids. Germline CDR1 and CDR2: SGHRS and YFSETQ. The DNA for the CDR3 is TGCGCCAGCAGCTTGATCGGACAGGGGGTTAATACTGAAGCTTTCTTT. It encodes CASSLIGQGVNTEAFF. Using reference TRBV5-1 and TRBJ1-1 for the parts outside the CDR3, the full variable domain is KAGVTQTPRYLIKTRGQQVTLSCSPISGHRSVSWYQQTPGQGLQFLFEYFSETQRNKGNFPGRFSGRQFSNSRSEMNVSTLELGDSALYLCASSLIGQGVNTEAFFGQGTRLTVV.

The J gene is TRBJ1-1, the V gene TRBV5-6, with D hard to call. V was shortened by 7 bases and J by 0 bases, with 28 bases between the two germline ends. Germline assignment: CDR1 SGHDT and CDR2 YYEEEE. The length of the CDR3 is 19 residues. The CDR3 reads CASEGRFARLSPMNTEAFF. CDR3 DNA: TGTGCCAGCGAGGGCAGGTTCGCGCGGTTATCCCCCATGAACACTGAAGCTTTCTTT.

The chain links TRBV28 to TRBJ2-7; 9 bases fit TRBD1. The CDR3 covers 15 residues. Germline V gene lookup returns CDR1 MDHEN and CDR2 SYDVKM. Losses at the gene ends were 3 bases for V and 3 bases for J; bases not matched to a gene: 6. The CDR3 DNA sequence: TGTGCCAGCAGTTTCCGGGACAGGGTTGGCTACGAGCAGTACTTC. Its translation is CASSFRDRVGYEQYF.

CDR3 DNA sequence: TGTGCCAGCTCACCTGACAGGGATAGCAATCAGCCCCAGCATTTT. Protein product: CASSPDRDSNQPQHF. The chain recombines TRBV18 with TRBJ1-5, with 7 bases that match TRBD1. The CDR3 is 15 residues long. V lost 3 bases, J lost 0 bases, and 2 bases stayed unmatched. Germline assignment: CDR1 KGHSH and CDR2 LQKENI.

The rearrangement joins TRBV28 to TRBJ1-5, with D unclear. Looked up from germline, CDR1 is MDHEN and CDR2 is SYDVKM. This CDR3 contains 17 residues. The germline V and J ends were trimmed by 3 bases and 5 bases, with 20 bases remaining between them. Here the CDR3 DNA reads TGTGCCAGCAGTTTTGTCCGGCGGATCTATCCCTATCAGCCCCAGCATTTT. Amino acid sequence: CASSFVRRIYPYQPQHF.

V is TRBV6-6 and J is TRBJ1-5, with TRBD1 matching over 9 bases. The germline CDR1 and CDR2 sequences are MNHNY and SVGAGI (reference sequence). V was clipped by 8 bases and J by 0 bases; unmatched bases: 11. The length of the CDR3 is 17 residues. The DNA of the CDR3 is TGTGCCAGCCGTCCCGACAGGGGGATATATAGCAATCAGCCCCAGCATTTT. This translates into CASRPDRGIYSNQPQHF.

V gene TRBV7-9 combines with J gene TRBJ1-5, with D unresolved. The CDR3 extends over 12 amino acids. CDR1 is SEHNR, CDR2 FQNEAQ, per germline (reference sequence). V was pared by 2 bases and J by 10 bases, with 9 bases between. The CDR3 nucleotides are TGTGCCAGCAGCTTATCCGGCGAACCCCAGCATTTT. It specifies CASSLSGEPQHF.

This chain connects TRBV5-5 to TRBJ1-2; the match to TRBD1 covers 9 bases. Trimming took 6 bases from V and 6 from J; bases not matched to a gene: 12. Germline V gene lookup returns CDR1 SGHKS and CDR2 YYEKEE (reference sequence). This CDR3 is built from 15 residues. The CDR3 reads CASTFRDRVGNGYTF. CDR3 sequence (DNA): TGTGCCAGCACCTTTAGGGACAGGGTCGGGAATGGCTACACCTTC.

The rearrangement links TRBV9 to TRBJ1-1; the D is unclear. V lost 1 base and J lost 1, with 5 bases in between. The germline V gene encodes CDR1 SGDLS and CDR2 YYNGEE. The length of the CDR3 is 13 residues. The CDR3 spells CASSVIQNTEAFF. The CDR3 DNA is TGTGCCAGCAGCGTAATTCAGAACACTGAAGCTTTCTTT.

The CDR3 spells CASSIASGPYEQYF. For the CDR3, the DNA is TGTGCCAGCTCTATCGCTAGCGGCCCCTACGAGCAGTACTTC. The rearrangement links TRBV11-2 to TRBJ2-7, with 7 bases lining up with TRBD2. CDR3 length: 14 amino acids. V shed 8 bases and J 2 bases; nucleotides not matched to a gene: 9. Germline V lookup: CDR1 SGHAT, CDR2 FQNNGV.

The chain carries TRBV2 and TRBJ2-2, with TRBD1 matching 7 bases. The length of the CDR3 is 14 residues. Germline values: CDR1 SNHLY, CDR2 FYNNEI. J was trimmed by 3 bases and V by 7 bases; bases with no gene match: 5. CDR3 sequence: CASKPGTDTGELFF. CDR3 sequence (DNA): TGTGCCAGCAAACCCGGGACAGACACCGGGGAGCTGTTTTTT.

V gene TRBV5-4 combines with J gene TRBJ2-1; D may be TRBD2 (5 bases). The V end was cut by 1 base, the J end by 6 bases, with 11 bases between. The CDR3 extends over 14 amino acids. Per germline, CDR1 SGHNT and CDR2 YYREEE (reference sequence). This CDR3 is CASSLTWGVNEQFF. The CDR3 DNA reads as TGTGCCAGCAGCTTGACTTGGGGAGTCAATGAGCAGTTCTTC.